The table lists the clone carrying this T cell receptor beta chain with many counts. As yet, its antigen is unknown. In every case, the donor was a healthy Caucasian. The record originates from a study of identical twins. Study findings and constraints: Whereas memory repertoires showed no such difference, abundant cord blood beta clonotypes carried fewer insertions. The presence of invariant MAIT and iNKT cells could partly confound analyses of zero-insertion sequences.

CDR3 length: 12 amino acids. V lost 5 bases to trimming and J lost 9 bases, with 13 bases between them. Carrying unique molecular identifiers, the cDNA also gained a universal primer site through template switching. TCRdb re-called the 5' RACE reads through MiXCR, storing one row per CDR3 protein. The table has hundreds of thousands of distinct CDR3 sequences, around 5.7% seen once. The TCR comes from a man between 18 and 29 years old in good health. The rearrangement joins TRBV12-3 or TRBV12-4 to TRBJ2-5; no definite D call. Source material: naive T cells sorted from blood. CDR3 loop: CASSLRLVSQYF. The CDR3 coding sequence is TGTGCCAGCAGTCTGAGACTCGTTTCCCAGTACTTC.